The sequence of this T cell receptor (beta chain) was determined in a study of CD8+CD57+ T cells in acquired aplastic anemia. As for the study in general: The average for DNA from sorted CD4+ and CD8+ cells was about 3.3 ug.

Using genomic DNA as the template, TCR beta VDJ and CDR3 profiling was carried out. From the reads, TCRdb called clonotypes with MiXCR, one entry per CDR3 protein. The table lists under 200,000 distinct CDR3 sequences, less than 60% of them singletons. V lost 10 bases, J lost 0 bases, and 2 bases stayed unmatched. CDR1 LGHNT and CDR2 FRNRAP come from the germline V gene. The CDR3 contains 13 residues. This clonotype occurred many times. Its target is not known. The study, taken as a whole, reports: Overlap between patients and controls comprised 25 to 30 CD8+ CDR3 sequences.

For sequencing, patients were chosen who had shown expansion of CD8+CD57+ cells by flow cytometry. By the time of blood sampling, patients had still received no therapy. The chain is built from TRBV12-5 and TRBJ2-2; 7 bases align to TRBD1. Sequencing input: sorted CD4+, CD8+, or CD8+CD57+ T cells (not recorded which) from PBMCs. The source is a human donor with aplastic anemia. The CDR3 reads CATGQSNTGELFF. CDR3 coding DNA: TGTGCTACGGGACAGTCGAACACCGGGGAGCTGTTTTTT.